This T cell receptor beta chain was recovered during a study of control samples from healthy donors and cancer patients. The V segment lost 3 bases and the J segment 6 bases; nucleotides outside the gene matches: 1. Germline assignment: CDR1 SGHNT and CDR2 YENEEA. This CDR3 is built from 15 residues. Sequencing was performed with immunoSEQ multiplex PCR; in TCRdb, only in-frame clones are kept and a portion is missing. The sample contains some 100,000 clones, around 88% of which appear only once. This clone has only one observation. The sequenced material came from blood. The TCR sequence derives from a man aged 25 to 40 in good health. This sequence joins TRBV11-3 and TRBJ2-3, with TRBD2 matching 15 bases. CDR3 in DNA: TGTGCCAGCAGCTTTGGGACTAGCGGGGGGGATACGCAGTATTTT. Translating gives CASSFGTSGGDTQYF. The complete variable domain, with remaining parts taken from reference TRBV11-3 and TRBJ2-3, reads EAGVVQSPRYKIIEKKQPVAFWCNPISGHNTLYWYLQNLGQGPELLIRYENEEAVDDSQLPKDRFSAERLKGVDSTLKIQPAELGDSAVYLCASSFGTSGGDTQYFGPGTRLTVL.